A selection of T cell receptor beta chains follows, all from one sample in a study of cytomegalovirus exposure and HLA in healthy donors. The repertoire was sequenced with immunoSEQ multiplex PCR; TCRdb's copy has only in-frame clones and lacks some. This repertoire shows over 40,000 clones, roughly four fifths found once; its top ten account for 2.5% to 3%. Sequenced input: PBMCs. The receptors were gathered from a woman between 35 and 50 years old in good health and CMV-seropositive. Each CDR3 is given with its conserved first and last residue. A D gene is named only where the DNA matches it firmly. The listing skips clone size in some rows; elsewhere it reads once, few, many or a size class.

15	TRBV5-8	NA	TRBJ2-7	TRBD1	TGTGCCAGCAGCTGGACAGGGTTCGTCCAATACGAGCAGTACTTC	CASSWTGFVQYEQYF
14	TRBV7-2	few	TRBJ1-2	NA	TGTGCCAGCAGCTTAGTCGGGGAGGGAAGGGGCTACACCTTC	CASSLVGEGRGYTF
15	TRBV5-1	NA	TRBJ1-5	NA	TGCGCCAGCAGCTTGGAAGGGGGTAGCAATCAGCCCCAGCATTTT	CASSLEGGSNQPQHF
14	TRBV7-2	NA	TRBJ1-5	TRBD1	TGTGCCAGCAGCCTTCCGGGACAGATTATACCCCAGCATTTT	CASSLPGQIIPQHF
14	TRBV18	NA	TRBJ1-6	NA	TGTGCCAGCTCACCACAGGGGGATCTATCACCCCTCCACTTT	CASSPQGDLSPLHF
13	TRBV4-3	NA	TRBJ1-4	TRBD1	TGCGCCAGCAGCCAAGGGACAGGGACCAAACTGTTTTTT	CASSQGTGTKLFF
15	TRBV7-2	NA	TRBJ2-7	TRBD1	TGTGCCAGCAGCTTAGCCGGGACAGTCACATACGAGCAGTACTTC	CASSLAGTVTYEQYF
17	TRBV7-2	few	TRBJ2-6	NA	TGTGCCAGCAGCGAACAGGTCCTAAACTCTGGGGCCAACGTCCTGACTTTC	CASSEQVLNSGANVLTF
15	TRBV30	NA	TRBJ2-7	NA	TGTGCCTGGAGTGTGGGCCCCGCAAGAACCTACGAGCAGTACTTC	CAWSVGPARTYEQYF
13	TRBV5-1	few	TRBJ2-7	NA	TGCGCCAGCAGCCACCACGAGGCCTACGAGCAGTACTTC	CASSHHEAYEQYF
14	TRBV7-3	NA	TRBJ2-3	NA	TGTGCCAGCAGCTTGATGAGGAGCACAGATACGCAGTATTTT	CASSLMRSTDTQYF
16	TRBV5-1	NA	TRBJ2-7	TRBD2	TGCGCCAGCAGCTCGGGCGGCGGGGGGGGCTCCTACGAGCAGTACTTC	CASSSGGGGGSYEQYF
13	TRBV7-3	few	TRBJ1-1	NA	TGTGCCAGCAGCTACGGACAGAACACTGAAGCTTTCTTT	CASSYGQNTEAFF
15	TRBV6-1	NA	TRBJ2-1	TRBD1	TGTGCCAGCAGTGAAAGAAGGACAGGGCATAATGAGCAGTTCTTC	CASSERRTGHNEQFF
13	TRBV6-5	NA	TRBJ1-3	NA	TGTGCCAGCAGTTTTAGGGGTGGAAACACCATATATTTT	CASSFRGGNTIYF
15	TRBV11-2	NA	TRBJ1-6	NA	TGTGCCAGCCAGGGTCAAAGCTCCTATAATTCACCCCTCCACTTT	CASQGQSSYNSPLHF
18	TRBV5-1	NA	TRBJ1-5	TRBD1	TGCGCCAGCAGCTGCTTGGACCGGGACAGGGATAGCAATCAGCCCCAGCATTTT	CASSCLDRDRDSNQPQHF
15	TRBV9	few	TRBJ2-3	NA	TGTGCCAGCAGCGTAGGCACCCCGGGTGGGGATACGCAGTATTTT	CASSVGTPGGDTQYF
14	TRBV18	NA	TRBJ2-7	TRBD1	TGTGCCAGCTCCCGCGGACAGGGGACCTACGAGCAGTACTTC	CASSRGQGTYEQYF
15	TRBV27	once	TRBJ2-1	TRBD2	TGTGCCAGCAGTTTGACTAGCGGGTCCTTTATTGGGCAGTTCTTC	CASSLTSGSFIGQFF
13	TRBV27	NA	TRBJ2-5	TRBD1	TGTGCCAGCAGTCCGTCGACAGGGTACAGCCAGTACTTC	CASSPSTGYSQYF
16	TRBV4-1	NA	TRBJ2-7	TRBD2	TGCGCCAGCAGCCAAGATCTTAGCGGGGGCTCCTACGAGCAGTACTTC	CASSQDLSGGSYEQYF
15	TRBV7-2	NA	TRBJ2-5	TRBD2	TGTGCCAGCAGCTCCCGGGGGGGCATAATAGAGACCCAGTACTTC	CASSSRGGIIETQYF
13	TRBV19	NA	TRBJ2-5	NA	TGTGCCAGTAGTAGGGGACTGCAAGAGACCCAGTACTTC	CASSRGLQETQYF
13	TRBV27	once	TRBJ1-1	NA	TGTGCCAGCAGTATGACAGGGAACACTGAAGCTTTCTTT	CASSMTGNTEAFF
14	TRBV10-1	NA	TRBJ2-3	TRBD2	TGCGCCAGCAGCCCTGGGACTATGGCAGATACGCAGTATTTT	CASSPGTMADTQYF
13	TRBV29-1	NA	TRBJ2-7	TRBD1	TGCAGCGCCATCCGTGACAGGGGCTACGAGCAGTACTTC	CSAIRDRGYEQYF
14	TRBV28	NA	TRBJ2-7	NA	TGTGCCAGCACCTCCCGGGGGGCTCCCTACGAGCAGTACTTC	CASTSRGAPYEQYF
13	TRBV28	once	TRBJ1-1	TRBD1	TGTGCCAGCAGTTTTGGACAGGGGCCCGAAGCTTTCTTT	CASSFGQGPEAFF
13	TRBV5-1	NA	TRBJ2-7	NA	TGCGCCAGCAGGGCCAGGGTATCTGGCGAGCAGTACTTC	CASRARVSGEQYF
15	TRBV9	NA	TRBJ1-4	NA	TGTGCCAGCAGCGATGGGGGGACAACTAATGAAAAACTGTTTTTT	CASSDGGTTNEKLFF
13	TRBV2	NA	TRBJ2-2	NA	TGTGCCAGCGCGGCTCGGTCGTCCGGGGAGCTGTTTTTT	CASAARSSGELFF
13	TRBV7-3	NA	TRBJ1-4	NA	TGTGCCAGCAGCTCAGGGTTCGGGGAAAAACTGTTTTTT	CASSSGFGEKLFF
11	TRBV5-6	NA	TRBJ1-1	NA	TGTGCCAGCAGCTTCGGGACTGAAGCCTTCTTT	CASSFGTEAFF
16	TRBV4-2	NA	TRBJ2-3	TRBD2	TGTGCCAGCAGCCAAGACCCGGGACTAGCGGGGGGGGCCAAGTATTTT	CASSQDPGLAGGAKYF
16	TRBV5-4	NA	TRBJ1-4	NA	TGTGCCAGCAGCCCCGGAGGGGTCGCAACTAATGAAAAACTGTTTTTT	CASSPGGVATNEKLFF
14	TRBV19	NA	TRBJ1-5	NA	TGTGCCAGTAGTACGCTCCCTGGGGGGGAGCCCCAGCATTTT	CASSTLPGGEPQHF
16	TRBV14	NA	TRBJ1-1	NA	TGTGCCAGCAGCTCACCGATCGGGTACATGAACACTGAAGCTTTCTTT	CASSSPIGYMNTEAFF
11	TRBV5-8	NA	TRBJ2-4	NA	TGTGCCAGCAGCCCAGAGGTATTTCAGTACTTC	CASSPEVFQYF
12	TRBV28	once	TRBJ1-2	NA	TGTGCCAGCAGCCAGAGGGCCTATGGCTACACCTTC	CASSQRAYGYTF
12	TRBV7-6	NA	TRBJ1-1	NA	TGTGCCAGCAGCTTACAAGGGGGTGAAGCTTTCTTT	CASSLQGGEAFF
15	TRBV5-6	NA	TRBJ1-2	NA	TGTGCCAGCAGCACCCCCCGAACTCCCGTGGATGGCTACACCTTC	CASSTPRTPVDGYTF
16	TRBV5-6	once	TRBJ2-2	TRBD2	TGTGCCAGCAGCTTCATAGCGGGGTTGAACACCGGGGAGCTGTTTTTT	CASSFIAGLNTGELFF
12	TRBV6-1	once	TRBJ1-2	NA	TGTGCCAGCATGGGAGACCCTTATGGCTACACCTTC	CASMGDPYGYTF
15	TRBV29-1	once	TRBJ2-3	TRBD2	TGCAGCGTTGAAGATCCGGGACTAGCGAGTGATACGCAGTATTTT	CSVEDPGLASDTQYF
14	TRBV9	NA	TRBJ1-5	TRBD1	TGTGCCAGCAGCGGGACAGGGCGCAATCAGCCCCAGCATTTT	CASSGTGRNQPQHF
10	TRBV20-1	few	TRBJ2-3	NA	TGCAGTGCCTATACAGATACGCAGTATTTT	CSAYTDTQYF
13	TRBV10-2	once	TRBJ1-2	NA	TGCGCCAGCAGCCTCACAGCAAACTATGGCTACACCTTC	CASSLTANYGYTF
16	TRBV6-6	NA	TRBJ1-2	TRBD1	TGTGCCAGCAGCCCTACGGGACAGGGCCAATTTCGGGGCTACACCTTC	CASSPTGQGQFRGYTF
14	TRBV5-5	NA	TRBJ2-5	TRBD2	TGTGCCAGCAGCTTGCTAGCGGGGTTGGAGACCCAGTACTTC	CASSLLAGLETQYF
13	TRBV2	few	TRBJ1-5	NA	TGTGCCAGCGGCCAGGGTGGCAATCAGCCCCAGCATTTT	CASGQGGNQPQHF
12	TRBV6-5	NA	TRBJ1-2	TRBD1	TGTGCCAGCAGAAGGGGACAGTATGGCTACACCTTC	CASRRGQYGYTF
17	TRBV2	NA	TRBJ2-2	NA	TGTGCCAACGACGCGTCAGGACTCCGTCTACTGCACGGGGAGCTGTTTTTT	CANDASGLRLLHGELFF
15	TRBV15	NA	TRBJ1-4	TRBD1	TGTGCCACCCATCACGGGACAGCAACTAATGAAAAACTGTTTTTT	CATHHGTATNEKLFF
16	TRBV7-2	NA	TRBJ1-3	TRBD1	TGTGCCAGCAGCCGAGCCGGGACAGGGTCTGGAAACACCATATATTTT	CASSRAGTGSGNTIYF
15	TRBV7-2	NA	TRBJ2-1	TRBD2	TGTGCCAGCAGCCGAGGGACTAGCGGATACAATGAGCAGTTCTTC	CASSRGTSGYNEQFF
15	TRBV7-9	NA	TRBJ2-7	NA	TGTGCCAGCAGCTTAGCTGGGGGGTCCACCTACGAGCAGTACTTC	CASSLAGGSTYEQYF
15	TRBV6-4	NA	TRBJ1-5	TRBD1	TGTGCCAGCACCAGTGACAGGGGCAGGGATCAGCCCCAGCATTTT	CASTSDRGRDQPQHF
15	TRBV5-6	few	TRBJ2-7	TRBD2	TGTGCCAGCAGCCCCTCCGGAGCGGGGGAGAGAGAGCAGTACTTC	CASSPSGAGEREQYF